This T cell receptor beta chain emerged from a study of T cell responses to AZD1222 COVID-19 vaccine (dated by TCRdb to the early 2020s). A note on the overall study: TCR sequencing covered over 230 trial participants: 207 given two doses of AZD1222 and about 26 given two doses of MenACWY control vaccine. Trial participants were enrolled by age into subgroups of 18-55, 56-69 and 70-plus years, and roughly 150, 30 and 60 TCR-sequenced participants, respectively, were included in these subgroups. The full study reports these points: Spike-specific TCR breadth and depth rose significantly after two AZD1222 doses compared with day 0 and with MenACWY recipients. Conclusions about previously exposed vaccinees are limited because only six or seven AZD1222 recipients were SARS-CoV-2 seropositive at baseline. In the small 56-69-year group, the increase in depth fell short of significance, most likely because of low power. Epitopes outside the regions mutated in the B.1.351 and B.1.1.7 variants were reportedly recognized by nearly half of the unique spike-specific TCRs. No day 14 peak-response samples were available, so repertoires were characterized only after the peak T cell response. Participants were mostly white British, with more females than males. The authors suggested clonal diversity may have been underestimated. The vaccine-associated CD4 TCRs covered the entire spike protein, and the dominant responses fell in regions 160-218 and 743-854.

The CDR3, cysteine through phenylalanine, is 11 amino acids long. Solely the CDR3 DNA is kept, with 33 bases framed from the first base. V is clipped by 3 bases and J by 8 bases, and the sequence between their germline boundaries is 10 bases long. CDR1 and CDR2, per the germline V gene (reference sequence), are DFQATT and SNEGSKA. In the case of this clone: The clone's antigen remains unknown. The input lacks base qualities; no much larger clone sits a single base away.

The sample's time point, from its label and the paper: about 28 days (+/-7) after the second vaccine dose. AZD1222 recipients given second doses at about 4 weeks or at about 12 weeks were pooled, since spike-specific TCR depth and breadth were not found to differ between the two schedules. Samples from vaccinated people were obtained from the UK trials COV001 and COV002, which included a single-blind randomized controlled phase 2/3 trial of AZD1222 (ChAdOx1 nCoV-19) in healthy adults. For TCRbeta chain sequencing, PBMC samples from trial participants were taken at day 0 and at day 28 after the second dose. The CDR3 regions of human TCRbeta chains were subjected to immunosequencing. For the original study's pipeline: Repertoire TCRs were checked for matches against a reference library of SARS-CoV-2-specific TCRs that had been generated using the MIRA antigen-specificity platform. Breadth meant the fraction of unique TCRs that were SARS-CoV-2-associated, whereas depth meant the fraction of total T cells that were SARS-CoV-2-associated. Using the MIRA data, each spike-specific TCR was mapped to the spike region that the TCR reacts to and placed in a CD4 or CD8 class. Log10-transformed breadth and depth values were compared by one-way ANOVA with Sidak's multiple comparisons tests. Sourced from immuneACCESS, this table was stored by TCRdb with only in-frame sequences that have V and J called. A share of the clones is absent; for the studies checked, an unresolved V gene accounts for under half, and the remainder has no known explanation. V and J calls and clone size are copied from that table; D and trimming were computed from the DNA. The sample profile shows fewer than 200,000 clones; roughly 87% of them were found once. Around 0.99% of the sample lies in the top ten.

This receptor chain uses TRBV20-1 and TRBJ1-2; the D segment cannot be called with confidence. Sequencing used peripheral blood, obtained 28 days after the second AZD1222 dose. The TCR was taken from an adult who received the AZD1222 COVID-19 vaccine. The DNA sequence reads TGCAGTGCTAGCCTAGCCGAGGGCTACACCTTC. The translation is CSASLAEGYTF.